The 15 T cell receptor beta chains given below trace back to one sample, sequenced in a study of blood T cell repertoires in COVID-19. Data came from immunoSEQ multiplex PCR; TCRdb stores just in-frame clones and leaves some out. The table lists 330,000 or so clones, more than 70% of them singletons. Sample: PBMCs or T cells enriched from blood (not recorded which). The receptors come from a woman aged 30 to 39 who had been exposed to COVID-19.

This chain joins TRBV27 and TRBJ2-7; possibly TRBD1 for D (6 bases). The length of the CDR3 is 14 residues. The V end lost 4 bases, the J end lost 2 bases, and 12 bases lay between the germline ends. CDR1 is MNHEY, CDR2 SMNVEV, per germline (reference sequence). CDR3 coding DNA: TGTGCCAGCAGTTCAGGGGATTTCGCCTACGAGCAGTACTTC. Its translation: CASSSGDFAYEQYF.

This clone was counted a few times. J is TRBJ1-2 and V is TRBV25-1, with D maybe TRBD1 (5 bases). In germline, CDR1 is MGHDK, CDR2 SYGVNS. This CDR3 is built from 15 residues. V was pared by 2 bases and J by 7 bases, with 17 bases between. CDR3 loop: CASSEPSSGVGGYTF. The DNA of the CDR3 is TGTGCCAGCAGTGAACCCTCTTCGGGGGTGGGTGGCTACACCTTC.

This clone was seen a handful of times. The CDR3: CASSSTLTGFSNQPQHF. The CDR3 DNA reads as TGTGCCAGCTCATCGACTTTGACAGGGTTTAGCAATCAGCCCCAGCATTTT. The rearrangement uses TRBV18 and TRBJ1-5, with TRBD1 matching over 7 bases. Germline V CDR1 and CDR2: KGHSH, LQKENI. The CDR3 has 17 amino acids. V gave up 5 bases and J gave up 0 bases; unmatched junction bases: 10. Based on the CDR3 plus reference TRBV18 and TRBJ1-5, the full variable domain is NAGVMQNPRHLVRRRGQEARLRCSPMKGHSHVYWYRQLPEEGLKFMVYLQKENIIDESGMPKERFSAEFPKEGPSILRIQQVVRGDSAAYFCASSSTLTGFSNQPQHFGDGTRLSIL.

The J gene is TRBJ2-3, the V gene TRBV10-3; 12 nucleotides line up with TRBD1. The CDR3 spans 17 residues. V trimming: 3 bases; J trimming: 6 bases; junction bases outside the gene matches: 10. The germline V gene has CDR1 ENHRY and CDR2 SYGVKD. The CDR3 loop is CAISEGDRGPYRDTQYF. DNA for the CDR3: TGTGCCATCAGTGAAGGGGACAGGGGGCCGTACCGCGATACGCAGTATTTT.

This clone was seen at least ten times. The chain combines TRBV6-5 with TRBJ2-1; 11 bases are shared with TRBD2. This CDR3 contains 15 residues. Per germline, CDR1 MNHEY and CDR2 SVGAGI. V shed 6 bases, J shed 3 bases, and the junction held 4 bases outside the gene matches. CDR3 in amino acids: CASSPTSGDYNEQFF. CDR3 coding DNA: TGTGCCAGCAGCCCGACTAGCGGGGACTACAATGAGCAGTTCTTC.

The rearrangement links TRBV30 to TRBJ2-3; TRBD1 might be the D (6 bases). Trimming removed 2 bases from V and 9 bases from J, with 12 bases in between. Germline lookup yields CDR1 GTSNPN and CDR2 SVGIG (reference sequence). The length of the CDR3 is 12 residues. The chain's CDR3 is CAWSRDTGTQYF. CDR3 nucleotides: TGTGCCTGGAGTAGGGACACCGGAACGCAGTATTTT.

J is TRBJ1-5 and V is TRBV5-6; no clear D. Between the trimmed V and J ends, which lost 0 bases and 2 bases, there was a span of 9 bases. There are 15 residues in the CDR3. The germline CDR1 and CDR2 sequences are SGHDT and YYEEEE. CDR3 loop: CASSLAFLGNQPQHF. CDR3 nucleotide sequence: TGTGCCAGCAGCTTGGCTTTCCTAGGCAATCAGCCCCAGCATTTT. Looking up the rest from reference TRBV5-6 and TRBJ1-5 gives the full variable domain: DAGVTQSPTHLIKTRGQQVTLRCSPKSGHDTVSWYQQALGQGPQFIFQYYEEEERQRGNFPDRFSGHQFPNYSSELNVNALLLGDSALYLCASSLAFLGNQPQHFGDGTRLSIL.

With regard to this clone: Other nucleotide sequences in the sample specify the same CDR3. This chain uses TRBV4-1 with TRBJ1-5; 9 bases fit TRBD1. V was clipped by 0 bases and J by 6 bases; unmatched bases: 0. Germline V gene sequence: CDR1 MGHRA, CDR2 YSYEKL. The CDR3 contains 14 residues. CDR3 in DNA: TGCGCCAGCAGCCAAGAGACAGGGGGTCAGCCCCAGCATTTT. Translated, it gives CASSQETGGQPQHF.

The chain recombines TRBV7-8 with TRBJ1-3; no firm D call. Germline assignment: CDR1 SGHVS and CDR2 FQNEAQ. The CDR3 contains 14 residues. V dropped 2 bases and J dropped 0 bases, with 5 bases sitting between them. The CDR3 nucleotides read TGTGCCAGCAGCTTACTGTTCTCTGGAAACACCATATATTTT. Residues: CASSLLFSGNTIYF. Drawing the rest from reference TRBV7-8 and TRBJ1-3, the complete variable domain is GAGVSQSPRYKVAKRGQDVALRCDPISGHVSLFWYQQALGQGPEFLTYFQNEAQLDKSGLPSDRFFAERPEGSVSTLKIQRTQQEDSAVYLCASSLLFSGNTIYFGEGSWLTVV.

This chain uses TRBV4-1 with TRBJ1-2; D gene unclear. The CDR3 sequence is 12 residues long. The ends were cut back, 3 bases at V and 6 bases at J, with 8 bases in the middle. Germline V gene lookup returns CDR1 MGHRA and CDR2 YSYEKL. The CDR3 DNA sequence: TGCGCCAGCAGCCACGGAGGAAATGGCTACACCTTC. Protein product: CASSHGGNGYTF.

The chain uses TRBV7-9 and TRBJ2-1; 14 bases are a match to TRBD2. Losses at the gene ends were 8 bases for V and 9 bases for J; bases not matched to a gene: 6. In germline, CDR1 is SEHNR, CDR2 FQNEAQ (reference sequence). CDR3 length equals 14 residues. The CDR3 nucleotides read TGTGCCAGCCACGGGACTAGCGGGAGAAGTGAGCAGTTCTTC. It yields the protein CASHGTSGRSEQFF.

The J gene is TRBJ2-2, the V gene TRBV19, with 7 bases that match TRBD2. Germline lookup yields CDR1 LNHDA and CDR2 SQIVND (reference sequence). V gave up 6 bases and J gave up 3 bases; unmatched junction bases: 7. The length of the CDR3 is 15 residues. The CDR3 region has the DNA TGTGCCAGTAGGGCTAGCGGACACGACACCGGGGAGCTGTTTTTT. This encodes CASRASGHDTGELFF.

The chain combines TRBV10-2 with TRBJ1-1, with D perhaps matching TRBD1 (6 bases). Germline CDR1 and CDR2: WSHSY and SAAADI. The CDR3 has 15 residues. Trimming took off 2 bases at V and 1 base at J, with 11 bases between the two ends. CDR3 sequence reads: CASSEPGQQNTEAFF. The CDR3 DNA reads TGCGCCAGCAGTGAGCCTGGACAGCAGAACACTGAAGCTTTCTTT.

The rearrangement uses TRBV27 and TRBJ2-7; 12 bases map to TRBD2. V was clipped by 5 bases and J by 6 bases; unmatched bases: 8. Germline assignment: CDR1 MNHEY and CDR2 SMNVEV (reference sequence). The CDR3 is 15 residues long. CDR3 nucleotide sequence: TGTGCCAGCAGTCCGAGGACTAGCGGGAATGTCGAGCAGTACTTC. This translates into CASSPRTSGNVEQYF.

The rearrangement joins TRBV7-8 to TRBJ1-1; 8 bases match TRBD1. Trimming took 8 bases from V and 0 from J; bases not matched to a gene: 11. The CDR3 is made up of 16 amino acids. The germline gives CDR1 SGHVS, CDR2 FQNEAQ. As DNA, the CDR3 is TGTGCCAGCTACGAGTGGGTGGACAGGGTGAACACTGAAGCTTTCTTT. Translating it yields CASYEWVDRVNTEAFF. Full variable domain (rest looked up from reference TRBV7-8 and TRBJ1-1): GAGVSQSPRYKVAKRGQDVALRCDPISGHVSLFWYQQALGQGPEFLTYFQNEAQLDKSGLPSDRFFAERPEGSVSTLKIQRTQQEDSAVYLCASYEWVDRVNTEAFFGQGTRLTVV.